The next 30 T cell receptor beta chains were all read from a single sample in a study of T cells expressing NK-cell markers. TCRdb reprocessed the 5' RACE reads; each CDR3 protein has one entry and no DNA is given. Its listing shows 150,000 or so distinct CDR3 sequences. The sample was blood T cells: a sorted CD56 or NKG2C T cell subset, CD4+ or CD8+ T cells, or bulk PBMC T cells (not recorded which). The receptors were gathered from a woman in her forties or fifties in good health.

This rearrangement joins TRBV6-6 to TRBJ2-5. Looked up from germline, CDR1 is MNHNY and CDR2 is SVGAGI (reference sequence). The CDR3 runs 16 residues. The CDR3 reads CASSYSTYIQGETQYF.

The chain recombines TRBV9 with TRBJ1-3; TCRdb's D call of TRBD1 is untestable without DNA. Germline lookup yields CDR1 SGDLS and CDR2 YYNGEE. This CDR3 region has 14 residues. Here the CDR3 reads CASSADSYPNTIYF. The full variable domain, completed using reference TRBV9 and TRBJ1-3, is DSGVTQTPKHLITATGQRVTLRCSPRSGDLSVYWYQQSLDQGLQFLIQYYNGEERAKGNILERFSAQQFPDLHSELNLSSLELGDSALYFCASSADSYPNTIYFGEGSWLTVV.

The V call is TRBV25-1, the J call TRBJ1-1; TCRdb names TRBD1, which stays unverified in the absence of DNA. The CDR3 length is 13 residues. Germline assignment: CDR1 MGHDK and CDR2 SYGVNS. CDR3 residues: CASIPVGNTEAFF.

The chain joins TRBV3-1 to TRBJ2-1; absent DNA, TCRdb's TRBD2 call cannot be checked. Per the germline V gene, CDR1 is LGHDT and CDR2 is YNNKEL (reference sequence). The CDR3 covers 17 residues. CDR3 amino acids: CASSQDLSGSEFNEQFF.

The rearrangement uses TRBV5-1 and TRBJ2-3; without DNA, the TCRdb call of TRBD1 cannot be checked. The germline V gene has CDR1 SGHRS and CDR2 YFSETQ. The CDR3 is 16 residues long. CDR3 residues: CASSPWERGSTDTQYF. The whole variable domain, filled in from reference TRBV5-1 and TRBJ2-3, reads KAGVTQTPRYLIKTRGQQVTLSCSPISGHRSVSWYQQTPGQGLQFLFEYFSETQRNKGNFPGRFSGRQFSNSRSEMNVSTLELGDSALYLCASSPWERGSTDTQYFGPGTRLTVL.

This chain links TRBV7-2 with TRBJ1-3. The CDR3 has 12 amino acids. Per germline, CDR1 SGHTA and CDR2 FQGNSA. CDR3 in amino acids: CASSWTANTIYF.

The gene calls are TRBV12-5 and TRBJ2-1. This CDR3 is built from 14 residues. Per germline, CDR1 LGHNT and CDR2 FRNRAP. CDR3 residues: CASGLGHTDNEQFF. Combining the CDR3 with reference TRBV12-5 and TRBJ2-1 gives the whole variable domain DARVTQTPRHKVTEMGQEVTMRCQPILGHNTVFWYRQTMMQGLELLAYFRNRAPLDDSGMPKDRFSAEMPDATLATLKIQPSEPRDSAVYFCASGLGHTDNEQFFGPGTRLTVL.

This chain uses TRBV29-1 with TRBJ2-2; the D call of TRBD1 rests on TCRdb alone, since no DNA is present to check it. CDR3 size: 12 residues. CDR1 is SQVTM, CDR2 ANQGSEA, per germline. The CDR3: CSVGKGTGELFF.

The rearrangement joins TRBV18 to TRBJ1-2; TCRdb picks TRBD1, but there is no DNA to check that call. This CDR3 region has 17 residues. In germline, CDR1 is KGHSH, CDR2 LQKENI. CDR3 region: CASSPGEGGFSLDGYTF. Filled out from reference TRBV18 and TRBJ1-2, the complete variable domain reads NAGVMQNPRHLVRRRGQEARLRCSPMKGHSHVYWYRQLPEEGLKFMVYLQKENIIDESGMPKERFSAEFPKEGPSILRIQQVVRGDSAAYFCASSPGEGGFSLDGYTFGSGTRLTVV.

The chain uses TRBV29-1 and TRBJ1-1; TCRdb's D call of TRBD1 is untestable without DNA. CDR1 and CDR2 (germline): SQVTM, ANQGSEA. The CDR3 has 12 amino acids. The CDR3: CSVDRGPAGAFF. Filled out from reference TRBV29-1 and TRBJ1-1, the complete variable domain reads SAVISQKPSRDICQRGTSLTIQCQVDSQVTMMFWYRQQPGQSLTLIATANQGSEATYESGFVIDKFPISRPNLTFSTLTVSNMSPEDSSIYLCSVDRGPAGAFFGQGTRLTVV.

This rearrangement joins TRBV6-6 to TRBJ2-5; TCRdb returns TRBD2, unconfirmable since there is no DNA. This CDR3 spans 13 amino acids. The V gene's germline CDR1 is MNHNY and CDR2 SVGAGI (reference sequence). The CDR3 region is CASISAGGETQYF.

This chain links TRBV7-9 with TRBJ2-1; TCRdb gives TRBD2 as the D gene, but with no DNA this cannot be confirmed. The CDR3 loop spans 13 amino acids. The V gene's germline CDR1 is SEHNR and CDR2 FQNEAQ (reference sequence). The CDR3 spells CASSPPANNEQFF.

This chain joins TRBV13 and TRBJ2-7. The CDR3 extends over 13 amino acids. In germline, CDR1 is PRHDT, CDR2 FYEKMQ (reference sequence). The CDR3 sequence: CASSPTTSYEQYF. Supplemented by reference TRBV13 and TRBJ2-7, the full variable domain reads AAGVIQSPRHLIKEKRETATLKCYPIPRHDTVYWYQQGPGQDPQFLISFYEKMQSDKGSIPDRFSAQQFSDYHSELNMSSLELGDSALYFCASSPTTSYEQYFGPGTRLTVT.

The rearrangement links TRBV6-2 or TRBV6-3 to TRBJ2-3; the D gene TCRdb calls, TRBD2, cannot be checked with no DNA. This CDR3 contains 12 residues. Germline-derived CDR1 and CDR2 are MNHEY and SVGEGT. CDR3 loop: CASSQLVHTQYF.

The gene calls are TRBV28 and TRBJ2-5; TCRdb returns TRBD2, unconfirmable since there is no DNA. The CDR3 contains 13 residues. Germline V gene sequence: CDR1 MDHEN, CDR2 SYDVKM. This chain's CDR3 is CASQYREGETQYF.

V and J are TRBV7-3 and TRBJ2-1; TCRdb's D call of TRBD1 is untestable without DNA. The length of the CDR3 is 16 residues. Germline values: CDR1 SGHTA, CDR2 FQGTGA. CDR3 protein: CASSPWEAGLGGEQFF. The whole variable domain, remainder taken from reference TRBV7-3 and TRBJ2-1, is GAGVSQTPSNKVTEKGKYVELRCDPISGHTALYWYRQSLGQGPEFLIYFQGTGAADDSGLPNDRFFAVRPEGSVSTLKIQRTERGDSAVYLCASSPWEAGLGGEQFFGPGTRLTVL.

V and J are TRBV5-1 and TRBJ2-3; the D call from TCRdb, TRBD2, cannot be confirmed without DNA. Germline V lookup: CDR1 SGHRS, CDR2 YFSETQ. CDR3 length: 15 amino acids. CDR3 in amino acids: CASSPRDSGTDTQYF.

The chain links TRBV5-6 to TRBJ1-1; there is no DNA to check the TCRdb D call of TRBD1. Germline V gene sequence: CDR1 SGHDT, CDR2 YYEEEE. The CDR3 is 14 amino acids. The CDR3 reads CASSFDGAVPEAFF.

CDR3: CASSALSTDTQYF. The chain joins TRBV7-3 to TRBJ2-3; TCRdb designates TRBD2, a call that cannot be tested without DNA. The CDR3 totals 13 residues. The germline V gene encodes CDR1 SGHTA and CDR2 FQGTGA.

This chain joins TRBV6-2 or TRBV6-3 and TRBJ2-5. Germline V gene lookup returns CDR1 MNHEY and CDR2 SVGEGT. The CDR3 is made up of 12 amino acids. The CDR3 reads CASSYRFQTQYF.

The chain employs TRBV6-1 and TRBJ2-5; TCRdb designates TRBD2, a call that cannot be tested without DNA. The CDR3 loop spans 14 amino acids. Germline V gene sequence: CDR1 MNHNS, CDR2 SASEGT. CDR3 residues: CASFSGWGEETQYF.

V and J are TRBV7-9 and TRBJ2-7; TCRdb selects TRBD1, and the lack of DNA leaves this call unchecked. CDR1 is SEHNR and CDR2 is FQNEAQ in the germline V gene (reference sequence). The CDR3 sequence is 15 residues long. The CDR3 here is CASSLATGTVYEQYF.

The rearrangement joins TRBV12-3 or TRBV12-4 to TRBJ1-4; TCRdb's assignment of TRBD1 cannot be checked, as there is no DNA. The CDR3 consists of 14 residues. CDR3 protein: CASSFSGTNEKLFF.

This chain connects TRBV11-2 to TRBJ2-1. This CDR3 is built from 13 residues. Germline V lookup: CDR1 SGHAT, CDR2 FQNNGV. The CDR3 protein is CASSLDLAREQFF. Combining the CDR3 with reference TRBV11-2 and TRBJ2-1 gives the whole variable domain EAGVAQSPRYKIIEKRQSVAFWCNPISGHATLYWYQQILGQGPKLLIQFQNNGVVDDSQLPKDRFSAERLKGVDSTLKIQPAKLEDSAVYLCASSLDLAREQFFGPGTRLTVL.

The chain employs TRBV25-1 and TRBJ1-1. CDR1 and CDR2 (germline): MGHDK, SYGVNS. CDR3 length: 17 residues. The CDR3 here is CASSDILRAGSDTEAFF.

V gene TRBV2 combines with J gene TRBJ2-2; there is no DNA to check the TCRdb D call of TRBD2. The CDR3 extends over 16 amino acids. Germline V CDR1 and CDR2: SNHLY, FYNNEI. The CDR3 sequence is CASIGTSGRATGELFF.

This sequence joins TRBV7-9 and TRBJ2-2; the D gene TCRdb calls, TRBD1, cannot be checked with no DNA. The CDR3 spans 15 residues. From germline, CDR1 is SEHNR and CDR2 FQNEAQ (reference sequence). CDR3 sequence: CASSLQDTYTGELFF.

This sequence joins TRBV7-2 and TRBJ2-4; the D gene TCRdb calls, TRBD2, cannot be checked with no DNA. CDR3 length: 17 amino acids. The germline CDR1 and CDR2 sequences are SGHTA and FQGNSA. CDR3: CASSLELAGVAKNIQYF.

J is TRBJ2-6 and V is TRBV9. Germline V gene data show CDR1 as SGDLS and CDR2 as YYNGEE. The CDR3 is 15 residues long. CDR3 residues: CASSATDSGANVLTF.

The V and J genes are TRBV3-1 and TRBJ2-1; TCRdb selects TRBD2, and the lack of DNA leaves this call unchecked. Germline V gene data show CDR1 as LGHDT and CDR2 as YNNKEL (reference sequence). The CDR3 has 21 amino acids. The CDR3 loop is CASSQDQLAGESKSSYNEQFF.